Below are 2 T cell receptor beta chains sequenced from a single sample in a study of molecular identifiers for immune sequencing clone quantification. One entry per CDR3 protein, called by TCRdb with MiXCR from the PCR reads. This sample yields 550,000 to 750,000 distinct CDR3 sequences, of which about 20% are seen a single time; around 0.9% belongs to the top ten. Sequenced input: naive CD8+ T cells from blood, with Jurkat cell RNA spiked in. Subset described: FACS-sorted CD8+CD4-CCR7+CD45RA+ naive T cells. The receptors stem from a human donor in good health. Some libraries in this study had Jurkat cell RNA spiked in.

This clonotype was observed many times. The J gene is TRBJ1-1, the V gene TRBV7-9; TRBD1 is a possible D gene (6 bases). V lost 1 base and J 1 base, leaving 10 bases between the germline ends. Germline CDR1 SEHNR, CDR2 FQNEAQ (reference sequence). This CDR3 is 15 amino acids long. The chain's CDR3 is CASSLVGGPNTEAFF. For the CDR3, the DNA is TGTGCCAGCAGCTTAGTAGGGGGACCGAACACTGAAGCTTTCTTT.

The chain couples TRBV20-1 to TRBJ2-3; TRBD2 matches 10 bases. The CDR3 contains 14 residues. Trimming removed 3 bases from V and 6 bases from J; junction bases left unmatched: 6. CDR1 and CDR2 (germline): DFQATT, SNEGSKA (reference sequence). For the CDR3, the DNA is TGCAGTGCTAGCGGTTCTAGCGGGGGTGATACGCAGTATTTT. The encoded protein is CSASGSSGGDTQYF.